These T cell receptor beta chains were read from a single sample in a study of shared clonotypes between healthy human individuals. The table came from immunoSEQ multiplex PCR; TCRdb's copy has only in-frame clones and leaves some out. Of 180,000 or so clones listed, 90% to 95% are singletons. Sequenced sample: naive CD4+ T cells sorted from blood. These receptors originate from a young woman in good health. Each CDR3 is given with its conserved first and last residue. The order of the fields is CDR3 length, D gene, V gene, J gene, CDR3 DNA, CDR3 protein. A D gene is named only where the DNA matches it firmly.

len: 15
d_gene: NA
v_gene: TRBV5-1
j_gene: TRBJ2-2
CDR3nt: TGCGCCAGCAGCTTTGGAAGTTCGAACACCGGGGAGCTGTTTTTT
CDR3aa: CASSFGSSNTGELFF

len: 15
d_gene: TRBD2
v_gene: TRBV6-5
j_gene: TRBJ2-7
CDR3nt: TGTGCCAGCAGTCTTCTAAGCGGGAGCGAATACGAGCAGTACTTC
CDR3aa: CASSLLSGSEYEQYF

len: 16
d_gene: TRBD1
v_gene: TRBV27
j_gene: TRBJ2-7
CDR3nt: TGTGCCAGCAGTCCTCTGGGACAGGGGCAAACCTACGAGCAGTACTTC
CDR3aa: CASSPLGQGQTYEQYF

len: 14
d_gene: TRBD1
v_gene: TRBV11-2
j_gene: TRBJ1-5
CDR3nt: TGTGCCAGCAGCTCAGGGACAGGTAGCAAGCCCCAGCATTTT
CDR3aa: CASSSGTGSKPQHF

len: 15
d_gene: NA
v_gene: TRBV28
j_gene: TRBJ2-2
CDR3nt: TGTGCCAGCACTGACTGGACTACCGTGGGCGGGGAGCTGTTTTTT
CDR3aa: CASTDWTTVGGELFF

len: 14
d_gene: TRBD1
v_gene: TRBV27
j_gene: TRBJ1-1
CDR3nt: TGTGCCAGCGGACACAGGGGTTGGGGCACTGAAGCTTTCTTT
CDR3aa: CASGHRGWGTEAFF

len: 16
d_gene: TRBD2
v_gene: TRBV6-4
j_gene: TRBJ2-7
CDR3nt: TGTGCCAGCAGCGGTTCCGGACTAGCGGGAGTTTCCGAGCAGTACTTC
CDR3aa: CASSGSGLAGVSEQYF

len: 16
d_gene: NA
v_gene: TRBV5-1
j_gene: TRBJ1-2
CDR3nt: TGCGCCAGCAGCTTGGGGCAGGCGGCCTACCTTTATGGCTACACCTTC
CDR3aa: CASSLGQAAYLYGYTF

len: 14
d_gene: TRBD2
v_gene: TRBV6-1
j_gene: TRBJ2-7
CDR3nt: TGTGCCAGCAGGATGAGCGGGAGAGGCTACGAGCAGTACTTC
CDR3aa: CASRMSGRGYEQYF

len: 13
d_gene: TRBD1
v_gene: TRBV19
j_gene: TRBJ1-5
CDR3nt: TGTGCCAGTACCGGACAGGGTCATCAGCCCCAGCATTTT
CDR3aa: CASTGQGHQPQHF

len: 13
d_gene: NA
v_gene: TRBV29-1
j_gene: TRBJ2-2
CDR3nt: TGCAGCGTTGTTATAGGGGACACCGGGGAGCTGTTTTTT
CDR3aa: CSVVIGDTGELFF

len: 14
d_gene: TRBD1
v_gene: TRBV6-1
j_gene: TRBJ2-7
CDR3nt: TGTGCCAGCACTTCGTGGGGACAGCACTACGAGCAGTACTTC
CDR3aa: CASTSWGQHYEQYF

len: 15
d_gene: TRBD1
v_gene: TRBV7-3
j_gene: TRBJ2-5
CDR3nt: TGTGCCAGCAGCCTTGGGACAGTCTTCCAAGAGACCCAGTACTTC
CDR3aa: CASSLGTVFQETQYF

len: 14
d_gene: NA
v_gene: TRBV7-8
j_gene: TRBJ2-4
CDR3nt: TGTGCCAGCAGCTTAGTCAGAGCCAAAAACATTCAGTACTTC
CDR3aa: CASSLVRAKNIQYF

len: 14
d_gene: TRBD1
v_gene: TRBV2
j_gene: TRBJ1-4
CDR3nt: TGTGCCAGCAGTGAGGACAGGAGAAATGAAAAACTGTTTTTT
CDR3aa: CASSEDRRNEKLFF

len: 16
d_gene: NA
v_gene: TRBV5-4
j_gene: TRBJ1-6
CDR3nt: TGTGCCAGCAGCGCACAGGTTAACTCCTATAATTCACCCCTCCACTTT
CDR3aa: CASSAQVNSYNSPLHF